The 18 T cell receptor beta chains listed next were all sequenced from one sample in a study of PD-1 blockade in classical Hodgkin lymphoma. Regarding time point: newly diagnosed, previously untreated cHL patient sample. The CD8+ T cells came from thawed PBMCs through magnetic negative selection. TCRdb's copy holds only in-frame clones and misses some; the assay was immunoSEQ multiplex PCR. The sample has around 23,000 clones; approximately 90% are singletons. Sequencing used CD8+ T cells from blood. The origin of the receptors is a human donor with classical Hodgkin lymphoma.

This sequence joins TRBV7-2 and TRBJ2-7; D unclear. Trimming cost V 4 bases and J 1 base, with 8 bases left between them. CDR3 length equals 13 residues. The V gene's germline CDR1 is SGHTA and CDR2 FQGNSA. The CDR3, as DNA: TGTGCCAGCAGCTCTCCTCATTCCTACGAGCAGTACTTC. This encodes CASSSPHSYEQYF.

The rearrangement links TRBV6-4 to TRBJ1-1; the D is unclear. V was trimmed by 6 bases and J by 3 bases, leaving 11 bases between them. Germline loops: CDR1 MRHNA, CDR2 SNTAGT. CDR3 size: 13 residues. The CDR3 reads CASSHRGHTEAFF. CDR3 in DNA: TGTGCCAGCAGCCACAGAGGGCACACTGAAGCTTTCTTT.

The chain combines TRBV7-4 with TRBJ2-3, with 10 nucleotides matching TRBD2. Germline V gene data show CDR1 as SGHVT and CDR2 as SQSDAQ. The J segment lost 4 bases and the V segment lost 2 bases, leaving 3 bases of the junction unmatched. CDR3 size: 15 residues. This CDR3 reads CASSLFGTSADTQYF. CDR3 DNA sequence: TGTGCCAGCAGCTTATTTGGGACTAGCGCAGATACGCAGTATTTT.

The chain combines TRBV10-1 with TRBJ2-7; a possible D gene is TRBD1 (7 bases). The germline V gene has CDR1 WNHNN and CDR2 SYGVQD (reference sequence). V lost 4 bases, J lost 0 bases, and 13 bases lay in between. CDR3 size: 15 residues. CDR3 sequence: CASSGGTASSYEQYF. CDR3 nucleotide sequence: TGCGCCAGCAGTGGCGGGACAGCCAGCTCCTACGAGCAGTACTTC.

This clone came up once. V gene TRBV7-9 combines with J gene TRBJ2-3, with D perhaps TRBD2 (5 bases). Germline V gives CDR1 SEHNR, CDR2 FQNEAQ (reference sequence). The CDR3 has 14 residues. V shed 2 bases and J shed 4 bases, with 10 bases lying between them. The DNA for the CDR3 is TGTGCCAGCAGCTTATCGTCCGGGGCAGATACGCAGTATTTT. It encodes CASSLSSGADTQYF.

The chain recombines TRBV7-6 with TRBJ2-2; D unresolved. Germline V gives CDR1 SGHVS, CDR2 FNYEAQ. The CDR3 runs to 16 residues. V was shortened by 1 base and J by 4 bases, with 13 bases between the two germline ends. CDR3 region: CASSLGVVAGTGELFF. CDR3 DNA sequence: TGTGCCAGCAGCTTAGGGGTCGTGGCCGGCACCGGGGAGCTGTTTTTT. Variable domain in full (rest from reference TRBV7-6 and TRBJ2-2): GAGVSQSPRYKVTKRGQDVALRCDPISGHVSLYWYRQALGQGPEFLTYFNYEAQQDKSGLPNDRFSAERPEGSISTLTIQRTEQRDSAMYRCASSLGVVAGTGELFFGEGSRLTVL.

This chain uses TRBV29-1 with TRBJ2-3, with no clear D. The length of the CDR3 is 13 residues. V was trimmed by 6 bases and J by 2 bases, leaving 12 bases between them. Germline assignment: CDR1 SQVTM and CDR2 ANQGSEA. The CDR3 reads CSVAGPLTDTQYF. CDR3 sequence (DNA): TGCAGCGTGGCCGGTCCCCTCACAGATACGCAGTATTTT.

The rearrangement uses TRBV7-9 and TRBJ2-7; 12 bases align to TRBD1. Germline V gene data show CDR1 as SEHNR and CDR2 as FQNEAQ (reference sequence). The CDR3 totals 16 residues. J gave up 7 bases and V 6 bases, and 13 bases lay outside the gene matches. CDR3 DNA: TGTGCCAGCAGGCCCGCGGCGGGACAGGGGGCGAGGGAGCAGTACTTC. Protein product: CASRPAAGQGAREQYF.

The rearrangement links TRBV28 to TRBJ1-5; no definite D call. Germline-derived CDR1 and CDR2 are MDHEN and SYDVKM. CDR3 length: 13 residues. The V gene lost 0 bases and the J gene lost 1 base, with 1 base spanning the gap. CDR3: CASSLWSNQPQHF. The CDR3 nucleotides are TGTGCCAGCAGTTTATGGAGCAATCAGCCCCAGCATTTT.

The CDR3 sequence is CASSLADRNYEQYF. The CDR3 region has the DNA TGTGCCAGCAGCTTAGCCGACAGAAACTACGAGCAGTACTTC. This chain links TRBV7-2 with TRBJ2-7; D is perhaps TRBD1 (5 bases). In germline, CDR1 is SGHTA, CDR2 FQGNSA. V shed 0 bases and J shed 3 bases, with 9 bases lying between them. The CDR3 contains 14 residues.

The V and J genes are TRBV7-9 and TRBJ2-3, with D tentatively TRBD1 or TRBD2 (5 bases each). The germline V gene has CDR1 SEHNR and CDR2 FQNEAQ (reference sequence). V shed 5 bases and J shed 4 bases, with 25 bases lying between them. CDR3 length equals 18 residues. This CDR3 reads CASSPAPGTSMTSDTQYF. DNA of the CDR3: TGTGCCAGCAGCCCCGCCCCCGGGACCTCCATGACCTCAGATACGCAGTATTTT.

The rearrangement links TRBV19 to TRBJ1-4; D is unclear. The germline gives CDR1 LNHDA, CDR2 SQIVND (reference sequence). The CDR3 has 15 residues. The V end was cut by 1 base, the J end by 0 bases, with 6 bases between. The CDR3 DNA reads as TGTGCCAGTAGTATAGTTAAGTCAACTAATGAAAAACTGTTTTTT. It translates to CASSIVKSTNEKLFF.

The chain recombines TRBV23-1 with TRBJ2-2; no definite D call. TRBV23-1 carries the ORF label, with uncertain function. Trimming removed 5 bases from V and 3 bases from J, with 13 bases in between. The CDR3 length is 15 residues. CDR3 nucleotide sequence: TGCGCCAGCAGTTTATTAGGATCGGACACCGGGGAGCTGTTTTTT. It translates to CASSLLGSDTGELFF.

V gene TRBV6-1 combines with J gene TRBJ2-7; D gene ambiguous. Germline V gene sequence: CDR1 MNHNS, CDR2 SASEGT. Trimming shortened V by 11 bases and J by 3 bases, and 14 bases separated the two germline ends. The CDR3 length is 12 residues. The CDR3 protein is CACIGTVYEQYF. CDR3 in DNA: TGTGCCTGCATCGGTACGGTCTACGAGCAGTACTTC.

The chain employs TRBV7-8 and TRBJ1-3; possible D gene TRBD1, 6 bases. There are 14 residues in the CDR3. CDR1 is SGHVS, CDR2 FQNEAQ, per germline. The ends were cut back, 5 bases at V and 7 bases at J, with 15 bases in the middle. CDR3 protein: CASSLSRGGNTIYF. The DNA of the CDR3 is TGTGCCAGCAGCCTTAGCAGGGGAGGGAACACCATATATTTT.

The chain recombines TRBV10-2 with TRBJ1-2, with D perhaps TRBD1 (6 bases). The V end was cut by 0 bases, the J end by 4 bases, with 15 bases between. The CDR3 loop spans 16 amino acids. Germline V gene lookup returns CDR1 WSHSY and CDR2 SAAADI. The CDR3 loop reads CASSESADSPSYGYTF. The CDR3 region has the DNA TGCGCCAGCAGTGAGTCGGCGGACAGCCCCAGCTATGGCTACACCTTC.

V is TRBV9 and J is TRBJ2-7; D uncertain. Germline CDR1 and CDR2: SGDLS and YYNGEE. Trimming stripped 4 bases from V and 3 bases from J, with 17 bases between. This CDR3 region has 15 residues. CDR3 bases: TGTGCCAGCAGCCCCCGTCCATCACAGTTCTACGAGCAGTACTTC. The encoded protein is CASSPRPSQFYEQYF.

Here the CDR3 DNA reads TGTGCCAGTAGTCCGGTTTTAAGGGGTCAGCCCCAGCATTTT. Protein product: CASSPVLRGQPQHF. The chain couples TRBV19 to TRBJ1-5; a possible D gene is TRBD1 (5 bases). The germline CDR1 and CDR2 sequences are LNHDA and SQIVND (reference sequence). This CDR3 region has 14 residues. V lost 5 bases and J lost 6, with 14 bases in between.